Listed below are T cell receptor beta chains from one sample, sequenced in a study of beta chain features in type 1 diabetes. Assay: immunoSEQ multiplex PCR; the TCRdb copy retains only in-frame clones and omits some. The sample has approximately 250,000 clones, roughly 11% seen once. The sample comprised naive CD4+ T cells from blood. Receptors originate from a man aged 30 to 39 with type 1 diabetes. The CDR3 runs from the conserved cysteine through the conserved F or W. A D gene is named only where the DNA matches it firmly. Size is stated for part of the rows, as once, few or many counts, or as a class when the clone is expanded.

CDR3 protein: CASSLRIAGDNEQFF
CDR3 DNA: TGTGCCAGCAGCCTTCGGATAGCGGGGGACAATGAGCAGTTCTTC
clone size: .
V gene: TRBV9
J gene: TRBJ2-1
D gene: TRBD2

CDR3 protein: CASSLGEAGEKLFF
CDR3 DNA: TGCGCCAGCAGCTTGGGTGAGGCGGGAGAAAAACTGTTTTTT
clone size: .
V gene: TRBV5-1
J gene: TRBJ1-4
D gene: .

CDR3 protein: CASSLVSPEDYGYTF
CDR3 DNA: TGCGCCAGCAGCTTGGTATCCCCCGAGGACTATGGCTACACCTTC
clone size: once
V gene: TRBV5-1
J gene: TRBJ1-2
D gene: .

CDR3 protein: CASSVEGPGAQYF
CDR3 DNA: TGTGCCAGCAGCGTAGAGGGGCCGGGGGCGCAGTATTTT
clone size: few
V gene: TRBV9
J gene: TRBJ2-3
D gene: .

CDR3 protein: CASGLTGGYTF
CDR3 DNA: TGTGCCAGCGGCTTAACGGGAGGCTACACCTTC
clone size: .
V gene: TRBV7-8
J gene: TRBJ1-2
D gene: .

CDR3 protein: CSGQGQQETQYF
CDR3 DNA: TGCAGCGGGCAGGGTCAACAAGAGACCCAGTACTTC
clone size: few
V gene: TRBV29-1
J gene: TRBJ2-5
D gene: .

CDR3 protein: CASSHRQSTDTQYF
CDR3 DNA: TGCGCCAGCAGCCACCGACAGAGCACAGATACGCAGTATTTT
clone size: many
V gene: TRBV4-3
J gene: TRBJ2-3
D gene: .

CDR3 protein: CASGSEMNTEAFF
CDR3 DNA: TGTGCTAGTGGTTCGGAGATGAACACTGAAGCTTTCTTT
clone size: few
V gene: TRBV12-5
J gene: TRBJ1-1
D gene: .

CDR3 protein: CASRGAGTRAYNEQFF
CDR3 DNA: TGTGCCAGCAGGGGGGCCGGGACTAGGGCCTACAATGAGCAGTTCTTC
clone size: .
V gene: TRBV28
J gene: TRBJ2-1
D gene: TRBD2

CDR3 protein: CASSIGTANEKLFF
CDR3 DNA: TGTGCCAGCAGCATCGGGACTGCGAATGAAAAACTGTTTTTT
clone size: few
V gene: TRBV5-4
J gene: TRBJ1-4
D gene: .

CDR3 protein: CSASKGDTQYF
CDR3 DNA: TGCAGTGCTAGTAAGGGGGATACGCAGTATTTT
clone size: .
V gene: TRBV20-1
J gene: TRBJ2-3
D gene: .

CDR3 protein: CASSQEAVDYEQYF
CDR3 DNA: TGCGCCAGCAGCCAAGAGGCGGTAGACTACGAGCAGTACTTC
clone size: .
V gene: TRBV4-3
J gene: TRBJ2-7
D gene: .

CDR3 protein: CASSHLPSRTNEKLFF
CDR3 DNA: TGCGCCAGCAGTCACCTCCCCTCTAGGACTAATGAAAAACTGTTTTTT
clone size: few
V gene: TRBV23-1
J gene: TRBJ1-4
D gene: .

CDR3 protein: CASSRARGGQANTGELFF
CDR3 DNA: TGTGCCAGCAGCCGCGCAAGGGGGGGACAGGCGAACACCGGGGAGCTGTTTTTT
clone size: once
V gene: TRBV7-9
J gene: TRBJ2-2
D gene: .

CDR3 protein: CASSYPRTGYGYTF
CDR3 DNA: TGTGCCAGTAGCTATCCCCGGACAGGGTATGGCTACACCTTC
clone size: .
V gene: TRBV19
J gene: TRBJ1-2
D gene: TRBD1

CDR3 protein: CASNLVGANQPQHF
CDR3 DNA: TGTGCCAGCAACCTGGTAGGGGCCAATCAGCCCCAGCATTTT
clone size: .
V gene: TRBV7-2
J gene: TRBJ1-5
D gene: .

CDR3 protein: CSVEAGGPHGTQYF
CDR3 DNA: TGCAGCGTTGAAGCGGGGGGCCCCCATGGGACCCAGTACTTC
clone size: .
V gene: TRBV29-1
J gene: TRBJ2-5
D gene: .

CDR3 protein: CASSWPGLKGEETQYF
CDR3 DNA: TGTGCCAGCAGCTGGCCAGGGTTAAAGGGCGAAGAGACCCAGTACTTC
clone size: few
V gene: TRBV7-9
J gene: TRBJ2-5
D gene: .

CDR3 protein: CASSPRDRAREQFF
CDR3 DNA: TGTGCCAGCAGCCCCCGGGACAGGGCGCGTGAGCAGTTCTTC
clone size: .
V gene: TRBV7-3
J gene: TRBJ2-1
D gene: TRBD1

CDR3 protein: CASRPGQGPSTAPLHF
CDR3 DNA: TGTGCCAGCAGGCCGGGACAGGGGCCCTCAACGGCACCCCTCCACTTT
clone size: .
V gene: TRBV2
J gene: TRBJ1-6
D gene: TRBD1

CDR3 protein: CASSRSPAATNEKLFF
CDR3 DNA: TGTGCCAGCAGCCGGAGTCCGGCCGCAACTAATGAAAAACTGTTTTTT
clone size: .
V gene: TRBV7-6
J gene: TRBJ1-4
D gene: .

CDR3 protein: CASILSGGTTDTQYF
CDR3 DNA: TGCGCCAGCATCCTTAGCGGGGGGACCACAGATACGCAGTATTTT
clone size: few
V gene: TRBV5-1
J gene: TRBJ2-3
D gene: TRBD2

CDR3 protein: CASSQSPQGTSYEQYF
CDR3 DNA: TGCGCCAGCAGTCAATCTCCGCAGGGGACGTCCTACGAGCAGTACTTC
clone size: few
V gene: TRBV23-1
J gene: TRBJ2-7
D gene: .

CDR3 protein: CASSGGEGTDTQYF
CDR3 DNA: TGCGCCAGCAGCGGAGGGGAAGGCACAGATACGCAGTATTTT
clone size: .
V gene: TRBV5-1
J gene: TRBJ2-3
D gene: .

CDR3 protein: CSVEDGQGVGEQYF
CDR3 DNA: TGCAGCGTTGAAGACGGGCAGGGGGTGGGCGAGCAGTACTTC
clone size: .
V gene: TRBV29-1
J gene: TRBJ2-7
D gene: TRBD1

CDR3 protein: CASSLVGTVGKNIQYF
CDR3 DNA: TGCGCCAGCAGCTTGGTGGGGACAGTGGGTAAAAACATTCAGTACTTC
clone size: .
V gene: TRBV5-1
J gene: TRBJ2-4
D gene: TRBD1

CDR3 protein: CASSSRAGAGTGELFF
CDR3 DNA: TGTGCCAGCAGCTCCCGGGCGGGCGCGGGCACCGGGGAGCTGTTTTTT
clone size: .
V gene: TRBV7-3
J gene: TRBJ2-2
D gene: .

CDR3 protein: CASSSPAPNGHGYTF
CDR3 DNA: TGTGCCAGCAGTTCCCCGGCTCCAAATGGGCATGGCTACACCTTC
clone size: .
V gene: TRBV28
J gene: TRBJ1-2
D gene: .

CDR3 protein: CATVRQGGNTIYF
CDR3 DNA: TGTGCCACCGTCAGACAGGGTGGAAACACCATATATTTT
clone size: .
V gene: TRBV6-6
J gene: TRBJ1-3
D gene: TRBD1

CDR3 protein: CASRRDPNQPQHF
CDR3 DNA: TGTGCCAGCAGGAGGGATCCCAATCAGCCCCAGCATTTT
clone size: few
V gene: TRBV6-5
J gene: TRBJ1-5
D gene: .

CDR3 protein: CASSNSGGAGEQFF
CDR3 DNA: TGTGCCAGCAGTAATAGCGGGGGGGCTGGTGAGCAGTTCTTC
clone size: few
V gene: TRBV27
J gene: TRBJ2-1
D gene: TRBD2

CDR3 protein: CASTPARGNYGYTF
CDR3 DNA: TGTGCCAGCACCCCGGCTCGAGGGAACTATGGCTACACCTTC
clone size: .
V gene: TRBV9
J gene: TRBJ1-2
D gene: .

CDR3 protein: CASSPTGDPNYGYTF
CDR3 DNA: TGTGCCAGCTCACCAACAGGAGATCCTAACTATGGCTACACCTTC
clone size: .
V gene: TRBV18
J gene: TRBJ1-2
D gene: .

CDR3 protein: CASSFRAGGMETQYF
CDR3 DNA: TGTGCCAGCAGTTTCCGGGCAGGGGGCATGGAGACCCAGTACTTC
clone size: few
V gene: TRBV27
J gene: TRBJ2-5
D gene: TRBD1

CDR3 protein: CASSPRTSGGSTQYF
CDR3 DNA: TGTGCCAGCAGTCCGAGGACTAGCGGGGGGTCTACGCAGTATTTT
clone size: .
V gene: TRBV27
J gene: TRBJ2-3
D gene: TRBD2

CDR3 protein: CASRPILASGTQYF
CDR3 DNA: TGTGCCAGCAGACCGATTCTAGCAAGTGGGACCCAGTACTTC
clone size: .
V gene: TRBV7-2
J gene: TRBJ2-5
D gene: .

CDR3 protein: CASSRTDYEQYF
CDR3 DNA: TGTGCCAGCTCACGAACTGACTACGAGCAGTACTTC
clone size: few
V gene: TRBV18
J gene: TRBJ2-7
D gene: .

CDR3 protein: CASSLVVRVDPEAFF
CDR3 DNA: TGTGCCAGCAGCTTAGTCGTCAGGGTAGATCCTGAAGCTTTCTTT
clone size: few
V gene: TRBV7-9
J gene: TRBJ1-1
D gene: .

CDR3 protein: CASSQGQGSSGANVLTF
CDR3 DNA: TGTGCCAGCAGCCAGGGACAGGGAAGCTCCGGGGCCAACGTCCTGACTTTC
clone size: .
V gene: TRBV7-6
J gene: TRBJ2-6
D gene: TRBD1

CDR3 protein: CASSLEGGRDQYF
CDR3 DNA: TGTGCCAGCAGCTTAGAAGGCGGGAGAGACCAGTACTTC
clone size: few
V gene: TRBV7-3
J gene: TRBJ2-5
D gene: TRBD2

CDR3 protein: CASSLTSGPYEQYF
CDR3 DNA: TGTGCCAGCAGCTTGACTAGCGGGCCCTACGAGCAGTACTTC
clone size: few
V gene: TRBV7-2
J gene: TRBJ2-7
D gene: TRBD2

CDR3 protein: CSVAPTSQETQYF
CDR3 DNA: TGCAGCGTTGCCCCGACTAGCCAGGAGACCCAGTACTTC
clone size: few
V gene: TRBV29-1
J gene: TRBJ2-5
D gene: TRBD2

CDR3 protein: CASSSPGQGIQTQYF
CDR3 DNA: TGTGCCAGCAGTTCCCCGGGACAGGGCATCCAGACCCAGTACTTC
clone size: few
V gene: TRBV2
J gene: TRBJ2-5
D gene: TRBD1